This entry describes one T cell receptor (beta chain). Its antigen remains unknown. V trimming: 3 bases; J trimming: 2 bases; junction bases outside the gene matches: 22. CDR3 size: 21 residues. This entry comes from a study of beta chain features in type 1 diabetes. General observations from the study: Shorter TCRB CDR3s, moderately but significantly so, marked every one of the four CD4+ subsets in Type 1 diabetes patients.

Every bit of the isolated RNA underwent reverse transcription, so sequencing read expressed TCRB transcripts. Sequencing was performed with immunoSEQ multiplex PCR; in TCRdb, only in-frame clones are kept and a portion is missing. The table lists about 390,000 clones, over 8.5% of them singletons. Source material: central memory CD4+ T cells from blood. This receptor was obtained from a young man with type 1 diabetes. The chain links TRBV5-3 to TRBJ2-3, with 9 bases that match TRBD2. TRBV5-3 is classed as an ORF, of uncertain function. The CDR3 DNA follows: TGTGCCAGAAGCTCCGCCGGAGGTATAGCGGGAGCGCCGAAAACCACAGATACGCAGTATTTT. Its translation: CARSSAGGIAGAPKTTDTQYF.